A single sample gave rise to the 13 T cell receptor beta chains below, sequenced in a study of spatial heterogeneity in lung cancer. Via MiXCR, TCRdb re-called the 5' RACE reads, giving one row per CDR3 protein. The table has about 4,200 distinct CDR3 sequences, roughly 6.3% seen once. Whole-study results and caveats: Expanded intratumoral alpha and beta TCR counts tracked tumor mutation counts.

Specified time point: sample taken at primary tumor resection. Their antigens are not known. Sequencing used lung tumor tissue, obtained at surgery. The source is a male donor with early-stage non-small cell lung cancer.

By its share, this clonotype is medium-sized. This chain connects TRBV6-5 to TRBJ2-5; no firm D call. The CDR3 spans 13 residues. V was shortened by 1 base and J by 0 bases, with 3 bases between the two germline ends. The germline V gene has CDR1 MNHEY and CDR2 SVGAGI. The CDR3 loop is CASSYLNQETQYF. The CDR3 coding sequence is TGTGCCAGCAGTTACTTGAACCAAGAGACCCAGTACTTC.

This clonotype qualifies as medium-sized. In DNA, the CDR3 is TGTGCCAGCAGCTTTTCAGGACAGGGGAACTATGGCTACACCTTC. Amino acid sequence: CASSFSGQGNYGYTF. The chain is built from TRBV7-3 and TRBJ1-2, with TRBD1 matching over 9 bases. CDR1 SGHTA and CDR2 FQGTGA come from the germline V gene. The CDR3 loop spans 15 amino acids. Losses at the gene ends were 3 bases for V and 2 bases for J; bases not matched to a gene: 4.

The J gene is TRBJ2-4, the V gene TRBV6-5, with 11 bases identical to TRBD1. Germline V CDR1 and CDR2: MNHEY, SVGAGI. There are 15 residues in the CDR3. The ends lost 7 bases at V and 11 bases at J; junction bases unmatched: 13. The CDR3 bases are TGTGCCAGCACGCCGCTTTCCGGGACAGGGGGTGTTCAGTACTTC. It encodes CASTPLSGTGGVQYF.

This clonotype was picked up a small number of times. This chain links TRBV28 with TRBJ1-2; the D gene is possibly TRBD1 (5 bases). Germline CDR1 MDHEN, CDR2 SYDVKM. V gave up 2 bases and J gave up 7 bases, with 11 bases separating them. The CDR3 spans 13 residues. The CDR3 here is CASSLTRAGGYTF. The CDR3 DNA is TGTGCCAGCAGTTTAACCAGGGCCGGTGGCTACACCTTC.

This clonotype was counted at least ten times. This chain joins TRBV12-3 or TRBV12-4 and TRBJ2-1, with 8 bases aligning to TRBD2. After removal of 7 bases from V and 4 bases from J, the junction contained 6 bases not matched to a gene. The CDR3 extends over 14 amino acids. In DNA form, the CDR3 reads TGTGCCAGCACCCCTAGCGGGCAATACAATGAGCAGTTCTTC. The encoded protein is CASTPSGQYNEQFF.

This clonotype appeared many times. The J gene is TRBJ2-1, the V gene TRBV20-1; 8 positions agree with TRBD2. The V segment lost 1 base and the J segment 6 bases; nucleotides outside the gene matches: 8. This CDR3 has 15 amino acids. The germline CDR1 and CDR2 sequences are DFQATT and SNEGSKA (reference sequence). CDR3 protein: CSARGGLGAFNEQFF. As DNA, the CDR3 is TGCAGTGCTAGAGGGGGACTAGGGGCTTTCAATGAGCAGTTCTTC.

The table lists this clonotype with many counts. J is TRBJ2-2 and V is TRBV3-1; 9 nucleotides agree with TRBD2. In germline, CDR1 is LGHDT, CDR2 YNNKEL (reference sequence). This CDR3 contains 17 residues. With V trimmed by 4 bases and J by 3 bases, 9 bases remained unmatched. This chain's CDR3 is CASSPSAGGWDTGELFF. The CDR3 bases are TGTGCCAGCAGCCCCTCGGCGGGGGGGTGGGACACCGGGGAGCTGTTTTTT.

The CDR3 DNA reads as TGCAGCGCCAGGCCTGGCACAGATACGCAGTATTTT. Protein product: CSARPGTDTQYF. This chain joins TRBV29-1 and TRBJ2-3; D remains unclear. This CDR3 comprises 12 residues. V shed 7 bases and J shed 1 base, with 9 bases lying between them. CDR1 is SQVTM, CDR2 ANQGSEA, per germline.

This clonotype is labeled as medium-sized (0.01 to 0.1%). The DNA of the CDR3 is TGCAGTGCTTCCTTGGAGGGGCCCCAGCATTTT. Translated, it gives CSASLEGPQHF. The rearrangement links TRBV20-1 to TRBJ1-5; no definite D call. This CDR3 region has 11 residues. The germline V gene has CDR1 DFQATT and CDR2 SNEGSKA (reference sequence). V lost 5 bases and J 9 bases, leaving 11 bases between the germline ends.

In its sample, this clonotype is large. J is TRBJ2-2 and V is TRBV6-5; TRBD2 matches at 11 bases. Germline CDR1 MNHEY, CDR2 SVGAGI. The ends lost 5 bases at V and 4 bases at J; junction bases unmatched: 3. CDR3 length equals 15 residues. DNA of the CDR3: TGTGCCAGCAGTCGGACTAGCGGGCTCACCGGGGAGCTGTTTTTT. Translating gives CASSRTSGLTGELFF.

By sample fraction, this clonotype is medium-sized (0.01 to 0.1%). The chain couples TRBV7-9 to TRBJ2-1; D perhaps matches TRBD1 (6 bases). The germline CDR1 and CDR2 sequences are SEHNR and FQNEAQ (reference sequence). This CDR3 is 15 amino acids long. With 2 bases removed from V and 2 bases from J, the gap between germline ends came to 10 bases. The CDR3 nucleotides are TGTGCCAGCAGCTTACCGGGACAAGCCTACAATGAGCAGTTCTTC. This sequence encodes CASSLPGQAYNEQFF.

This clonotype was detected many times. The chain links TRBV30 to TRBJ2-5; D not certain. The V gene's germline CDR1 is GTSNPN and CDR2 SVGIG (reference sequence). The CDR3 spans 13 residues. V lost 0 bases to trimming and J lost 2 bases, with 7 bases between them. The CDR3 region has the DNA TGTGCCTGGAGTGTAAGGCCGCAAGAGACCCAGTACTTC. This codes for CAWSVRPQETQYF.

This clonotype was recorded many times. The chain uses TRBV7-2 and TRBJ1-2; 10 bases fit TRBD1. J lost 7 bases, V lost 4 bases, and 9 bases had no gene match. This CDR3 is 15 amino acids long. The germline V gene encodes CDR1 SGHTA and CDR2 FQGNSA. The CDR3 nucleotides are TGTGCCAGCAGCTCCTACCGACAGGGGGCGAGTGGCTACACCTTC. Its protein product is CASSSYRQGASGYTF.